This paragraph reports one T cell receptor beta chain. These data are taken from a study of blood T cell repertoires in COVID-19. Study-wide context: Specimens from acute and convalescent COVID-19 originated in the United States, Italy and Spain. PBMCs, B-cell-depleted T cells, or T cells provided the cDNA or gDNA that made up the material.

The authors' processing: Amplified reference gene primers provided the basis for estimating nucleated cell counts. This table comes from immunoSEQ multiplex PCR, and its TCRdb copy is limited to in-frame clones, with some not included. The D gene and trimming were derived from the DNA, and the V and J assignments and clone size from that table. The sample has 62,000 or so clones; 80% to 90% are singletons. This receptor was identified in a human donor in a cohort sampled during active COVID-19. The sequenced sample consisted of peripheral blood.

The CDR3 bases are TGCGCCAGCAGCCAACCCGCCTGGGCACCCTACAATGAGCAGTTCTTC. Translated, it gives CASSQPAWAPYNEQFF. The chain joins TRBV4-1 to TRBJ2-1; no definite D call. Germline CDR1 MGHRA, CDR2 YSYEKL. The CDR3 extends over 16 amino acids. V was clipped by 2 bases and J by 2 bases, with 13 bases between them.